Described below is a single T cell receptor (beta chain) sequence and its context. The sample's treatment: around 19 received Ad26.COV2.S at low or high dose, single or two shots; 5 received placebo; per-sample allocation not given. The investigators took samples on day 63 after the first vaccine or placebo injection. Trimming cost V 0 bases and J 9 bases, with 7 bases left between them. Germline V gives CDR1 SGHRS, CDR2 YFSETQ. The CDR3 loop spans 13 amino acids. Assay used: immunoSEQ multiplex PCR; TCRdb lists only in-frame clones, some missing. The table records roughly 410,000 clones, approximately 83% of them present only once. The sample comes from a study of Ad26.COV2.S vaccination and SARS-CoV-2 variants.

The TCR sequence derives from a person aged 18-60 years who received the Ad26.COV2.S COVID-19 vaccine or a placebo. Here the sequenced sample was peripheral blood, taken in a trial of Ad26.COV2.S vaccine versus placebo. The rearrangement links TRBV5-1 to TRBJ1-6, with D unresolved. The chain's CDR3 is CASSLEAGSPLHF. CDR3 bases: TGCGCCAGCAGCTTGGAGGCTGGTTCACCCCTCCACTTT.